Below, one TCR beta chain is given with its context. Its specificity is unknown. Produced via immunoSEQ multiplex PCR; TCRdb's table is partial and in-frame only. The repertoire holds about 2.1 million clones, roughly 95% seen once, with more than 1.5% in the top ten. Germline lookup yields CDR1 SGHTA and CDR2 FQGNSA. CDR3 length: 14 residues. V lost 5 bases and J 2 bases, leaving 13 bases between the germline ends. The sample is drawn from a study of shared clonotypes between healthy human individuals. Study-wide findings and caveats: Non-shared clonotypes showed lower generation probabilities than clonotypes common to all four donors. What rarefaction showed was incomplete sorted-subset sequencing despite large depth.

CD8 cells regarded as naive lacked CD45RO, were positively chosen for CCR7, and omitted terminally differentiated effector memory CD45RA+ cells. The clonotype comes from a man aged 18 to 29 in good health. Some clones in this sample may be carry-over from other donors' samples. The chain links TRBV7-2 to TRBJ2-7; TRBD2 is a possible D gene (6 bases). Sequenced: naive CD8+ T cells from PBMCs. The CDR3 DNA is TGTGCCAGCAGCCGGACGGGAGCTGCCTACGAGCAGTACTTC. Amino acids: CASSRTGAAYEQYF.